A selection of T cell receptor beta chains follows, all from one sample in a study of shared clonotypes between healthy human individuals. Only in-frame clones appear in the TCRdb table, and some are missing; sequencing was by immunoSEQ multiplex PCR. In the table there are about 2.3 million clones, approximately 93% of which are singletons. Specimen: naive CD4+ T cells from PBMCs. The receptor source for this set is a man in his late teens or twenties in good health. Some clones in this sample may be carry-over from other donors' samples. The CDR3 runs from the conserved cysteine through the conserved F or W. D genes are given only for firm matches. Only part of the rows carry a size: once, few, many, or a class if the clone is expanded.

J gene: TRBJ1-1
V gene: TRBV5-1
clone size: -
D gene: -
CDR3 DNA: TGCGCCAGCAGCTCCCAAGGGAGGGGGAACACTGAAGCTTTCTTT
CDR3 protein: CASSSQGRGNTEAFF

J gene: TRBJ2-1
V gene: TRBV28
clone size: once
D gene: TRBD2
CDR3 DNA: TGTGCCAGCAGGGAGGGACTAGCGGGGTACAATGAGCAGTTCTTC
CDR3 protein: CASREGLAGYNEQFF

J gene: TRBJ2-1
V gene: TRBV25-1
clone size: -
D gene: TRBD2
CDR3 DNA: TGTGCCAGCAGTGAATATGAGCGGGGACACAATGAGCAGTTCTTC
CDR3 protein: CASSEYERGHNEQFF

J gene: TRBJ2-3
V gene: TRBV7-3
clone size: -
D gene: TRBD2
CDR3 DNA: TGTGCCAGCAGCCCCTTCCTAGCGGGCCTATCCGATACGCAGTATTTT
CDR3 protein: CASSPFLAGLSDTQYF

J gene: TRBJ2-2
V gene: TRBV15
clone size: -
D gene: TRBD2
CDR3 DNA: TGTGCCACCAGCAGATCGGGACTAGCGAACACCGGGGAGCTGTTTTTT
CDR3 protein: CATSRSGLANTGELFF

J gene: TRBJ1-6
V gene: TRBV28
clone size: -
D gene: -
CDR3 DNA: TGTGCCGTAGGCCCCCGACAGTCCTATAATTCACCCCTCCACTTT
CDR3 protein: CAVGPRQSYNSPLHF

J gene: TRBJ1-2
V gene: TRBV19
clone size: -
D gene: TRBD1
CDR3 DNA: TGTGCCAGTACGGCTCGGACAGGGAGCGGCTACACCTTC
CDR3 protein: CASTARTGSGYTF

J gene: TRBJ2-6
V gene: TRBV6-5
clone size: -
D gene: -
CDR3 DNA: TGTGCCAGCAGTTACTCGGGGGGCACTGGGGCCAACGTCCTGACTTTC
CDR3 protein: CASSYSGGTGANVLTF

J gene: TRBJ1-2
V gene: TRBV15
clone size: -
D gene: -
CDR3 DNA: TGTGCCACCAGCAGAGAAGGGGGGCTGGGCTATGGCTACACCTTC
CDR3 protein: CATSREGGLGYGYTF

J gene: TRBJ1-4
V gene: TRBV25-1
clone size: -
D gene: -
CDR3 DNA: TGTGCCAGCAGTGCTTCCCGAGTAGGGAGCGGTGAAAAACTGTTTTTT
CDR3 protein: CASSASRVGSGEKLFF

J gene: TRBJ2-5
V gene: TRBV5-4
clone size: -
D gene: TRBD2
CDR3 DNA: TGTGCCAGCAGCTTCGGACTAGCGGTCCAAGAGACCCAGTACTTC
CDR3 protein: CASSFGLAVQETQYF

J gene: TRBJ1-2
V gene: TRBV5-1
clone size: -
D gene: TRBD1
CDR3 DNA: TGCGCCAGCAGCTCGATCGGACAGGGGACCGGCTACACCTTC
CDR3 protein: CASSSIGQGTGYTF

J gene: TRBJ1-1
V gene: TRBV11-2
clone size: -
D gene: -
CDR3 DNA: TGTGCCAGCAGCGCTATCATGAACACTGAAGCTTTCTTT
CDR3 protein: CASSAIMNTEAFF

J gene: TRBJ1-4
V gene: TRBV18
clone size: -
D gene: -
CDR3 DNA: TGTGCCAGCTCACCGCTTGGGGGGTCGTACGAAAAACTGTTTTTT
CDR3 protein: CASSPLGGSYEKLFF

J gene: TRBJ1-1
V gene: TRBV4-2
clone size: -
D gene: TRBD1
CDR3 DNA: TGTGCCAGCAGCCCCGGACAGGGATGGAACACTGAAGCTTTCTTT
CDR3 protein: CASSPGQGWNTEAFF

J gene: TRBJ2-3
V gene: TRBV4-1
clone size: -
D gene: TRBD2
CDR3 DNA: TGCGCCAGCAGCCAATCGGGACTAGCGGCAGATACGCAGTATTTT
CDR3 protein: CASSQSGLAADTQYF